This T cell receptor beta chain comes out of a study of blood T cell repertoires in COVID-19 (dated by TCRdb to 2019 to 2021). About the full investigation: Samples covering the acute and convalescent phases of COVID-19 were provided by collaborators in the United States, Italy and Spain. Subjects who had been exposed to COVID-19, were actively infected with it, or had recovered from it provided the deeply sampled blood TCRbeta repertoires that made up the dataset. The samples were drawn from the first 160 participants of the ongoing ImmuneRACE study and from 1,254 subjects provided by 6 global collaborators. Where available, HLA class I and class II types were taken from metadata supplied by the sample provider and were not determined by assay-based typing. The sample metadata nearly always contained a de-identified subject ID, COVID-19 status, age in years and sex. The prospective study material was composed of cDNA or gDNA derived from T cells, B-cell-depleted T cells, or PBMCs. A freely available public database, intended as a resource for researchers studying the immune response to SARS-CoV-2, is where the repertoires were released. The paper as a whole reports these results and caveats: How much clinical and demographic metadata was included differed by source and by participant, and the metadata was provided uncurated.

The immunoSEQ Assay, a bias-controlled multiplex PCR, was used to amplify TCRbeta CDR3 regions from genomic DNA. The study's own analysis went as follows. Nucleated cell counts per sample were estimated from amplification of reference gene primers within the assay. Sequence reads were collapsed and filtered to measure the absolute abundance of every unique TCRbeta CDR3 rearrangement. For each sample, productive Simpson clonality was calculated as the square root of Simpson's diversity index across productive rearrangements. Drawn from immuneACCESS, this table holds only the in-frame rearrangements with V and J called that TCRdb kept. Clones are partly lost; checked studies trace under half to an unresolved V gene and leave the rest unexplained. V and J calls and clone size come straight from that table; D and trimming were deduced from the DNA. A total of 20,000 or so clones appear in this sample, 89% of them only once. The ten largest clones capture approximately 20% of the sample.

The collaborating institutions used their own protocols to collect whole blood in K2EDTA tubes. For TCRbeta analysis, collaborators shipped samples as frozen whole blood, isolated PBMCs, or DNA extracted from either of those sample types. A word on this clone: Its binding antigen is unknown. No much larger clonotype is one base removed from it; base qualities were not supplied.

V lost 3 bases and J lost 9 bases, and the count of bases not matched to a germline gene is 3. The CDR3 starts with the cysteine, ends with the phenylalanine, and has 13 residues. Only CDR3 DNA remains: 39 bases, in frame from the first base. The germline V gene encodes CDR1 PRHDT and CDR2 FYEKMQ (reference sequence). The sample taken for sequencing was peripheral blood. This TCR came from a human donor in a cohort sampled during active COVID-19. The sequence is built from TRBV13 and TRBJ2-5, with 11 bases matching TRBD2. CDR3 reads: CASSFSGGAAQYF. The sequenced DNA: TGTGCCAGCAGCTTTAGCGGGGGGGCGGCCCAGTACTTC.